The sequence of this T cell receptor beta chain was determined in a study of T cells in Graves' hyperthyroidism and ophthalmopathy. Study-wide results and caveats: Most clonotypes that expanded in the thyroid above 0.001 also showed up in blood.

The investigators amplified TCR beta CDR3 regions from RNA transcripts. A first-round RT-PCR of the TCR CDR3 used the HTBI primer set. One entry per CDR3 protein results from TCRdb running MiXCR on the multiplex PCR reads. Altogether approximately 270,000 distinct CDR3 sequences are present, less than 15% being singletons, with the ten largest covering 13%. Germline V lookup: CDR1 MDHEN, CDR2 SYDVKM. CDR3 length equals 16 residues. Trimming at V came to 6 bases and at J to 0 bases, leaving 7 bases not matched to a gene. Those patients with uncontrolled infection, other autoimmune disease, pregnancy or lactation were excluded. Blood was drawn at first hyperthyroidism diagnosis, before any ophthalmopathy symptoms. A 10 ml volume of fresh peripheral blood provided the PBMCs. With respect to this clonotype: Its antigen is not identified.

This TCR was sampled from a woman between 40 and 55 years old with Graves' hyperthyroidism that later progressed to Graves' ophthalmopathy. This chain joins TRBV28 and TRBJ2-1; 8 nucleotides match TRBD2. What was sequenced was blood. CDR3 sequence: CASRGAGDVSYNEQFF. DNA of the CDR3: TGTGCCAGCAGGGGAGCGGGAGATGTCTCCTACAATGAGCAGTTCTTC.